This T cell receptor (beta chain) was sequenced during a study of T cells after yellow fever vaccination. At the level of the study: Where fractions had low cell numbers, libraries were prepared from them with the SMART-Seq v4 Ultra Low Input RNA kit.

At least ten counts were recorded for this clonotype. Its antigen remains unidentified. TCRdb analysed the 5' RACE reads with MiXCR anew, one entry per CDR3 protein. The sample lists about 230,000 distinct CDR3 sequences, less than 7.5% seen once, with 1% to 1.2% in the top ten. With 3 bases clipped from V and 7 bases from J, the junction kept 7 bases outside the gene matches. This CDR3 has 16 amino acids. Germline V gives CDR1 ENHRY, CDR2 SYGVKD. Study outcomes and limitations: The booster saw the reappearance of most primary-vaccination clones (about 95% CD4, around 88% CD8). Among all clonotypes, a small share was observed in both CD4 and CD8 compartments.

The TCR sequence derives from a man younger than 40 who received the YFV17D yellow fever vaccine. The chain uses TRBV10-3 and TRBJ2-1; 12 nucleotides agree with TRBD2. Sequencing used CD4+ T cells sorted from PBMCs, obtained on the day of the yellow fever booster vaccination. CDR3 region: CAISDPSGRVRNEQFF. The CDR3 nucleotides are TGTGCCATCAGTGATCCTAGCGGGAGGGTAAGGAATGAGCAGTTCTTC.